One sample yielded the 20 T cell receptor beta chains listed below, sequenced in a study of shared clonotypes between healthy human individuals. Some clones are missing from TCRdb's copy, which holds only in-frame ones; the method was immunoSEQ multiplex PCR. The sample records approximately 1.5 million clones, 98% being singletons. Sequencing input: naive CD4+ T cells sorted from blood. Stated subset: CD45RA+ positively selected. Every receptor here comes from a man aged 30-40 years in good health.

The J gene is TRBJ2-1, the V gene TRBV7-9, with 9 bases fitting TRBD1. The V gene's germline CDR1 is SEHNR and CDR2 FQNEAQ (reference sequence). The V segment lost 8 bases and the J segment 4 bases; nucleotides outside the gene matches: 6. The CDR3 is made up of 14 amino acids. The chain's CDR3 is CASLGTGSYNEQFF. CDR3 sequence (DNA): TGTGCCAGCCTCGGGACAGGGTCGTACAATGAGCAGTTCTTC. Looking up the rest from reference TRBV7-9 and TRBJ2-1 gives the full variable domain: DTGVSQNPRHKITKRGQNVTFRCDPISEHNRLYWYRQTLGQGPEFLTYFQNEAQLEKSRLLSDRFSAERPKGSFSTLEIQRTEQGDSAMYLCASLGTGSYNEQFFGPGTRLTVL.

The chain links TRBV11-2 to TRBJ2-1; TRBD2 agrees at 11 bases. After removal of 3 bases from V and 8 bases from J, the junction contained 9 bases not matched to a gene. The length of the CDR3 is 16 residues. In germline, CDR1 is SGHAT, CDR2 FQNNGV. CDR3 residues: CASSFTTSGRWDEQFF. CDR3 DNA: TGTGCCAGCAGCTTCACTACTAGCGGGAGATGGGATGAGCAGTTCTTC.

This chain joins TRBV30 and TRBJ2-1; 10 bases match TRBD2. V was pared by 3 bases and J by 2 bases, with 4 bases of the junction left unmatched. The germline V gene encodes CDR1 GTSNPN and CDR2 SVGIG (reference sequence). This CDR3 is 15 amino acids long. For the CDR3, the DNA is TGTGCCTGGAGCCTAGCGGGAGAGGCCTACAATGAGCAGTTCTTC. Translating it yields CAWSLAGEAYNEQFF. The full variable domain, rest sourced from reference TRBV30 and TRBJ2-1, is SQTIHQWPATLVQPVGSPLSLECTVEGTSNPNLYWYRQAAGRGLQLLFYSVGIGQISSEVPQNLSASRPQDRQFILSSKKLLLSDSGFYLCAWSLAGEAYNEQFFGPGTRLTVL.

The chain uses TRBV18 and TRBJ2-7, with D perhaps being TRBD1 or TRBD2 (5 bases each). V lost 9 bases and J lost 3, with 15 bases in between. Looked up from germline, CDR1 is KGHSH and CDR2 is LQKENI. This CDR3 is 13 amino acids long. CDR3 coding DNA: TGTGCCAGTACCCCGGGGCCCAACTACGAGCAGTACTTC. The encoded protein is CASTPGPNYEQYF.

The chain is built from TRBV9 and TRBJ1-1, with 7 bases identical to TRBD1. J was trimmed by 5 bases and V by 2 bases; bases with no gene match: 6. Germline-derived CDR1 and CDR2 are SGDLS and YYNGEE. This CDR3 region has 14 residues. The CDR3 here is CASSVLAGGTEAFF. DNA for the CDR3: TGTGCCAGCAGCGTGCTGGCAGGGGGGACTGAAGCTTTCTTT.

The chain recombines TRBV5-8 with TRBJ1-4, with 10 bases that match TRBD1. Looked up from germline, CDR1 is SGHTS and CDR2 is YDEGEE. The V gene end was trimmed by 0 bases and the J gene end by 11 bases; junction bases not matched to a gene: 7. This CDR3 has 15 amino acids. This CDR3 is CASSLGTGGGRKLFF. The DNA for the CDR3 is TGTGCCAGCAGCTTGGGGACAGGGGGAGGCAGGAAACTGTTTTTT.

This chain links TRBV9 with TRBJ2-3; D is perhaps TRBD2 (5 bases). The CDR3 has 19 residues. Germline V gene lookup returns CDR1 SGDLS and CDR2 YYNGEE. The germline V and J ends were trimmed by 0 bases and 0 bases, with 20 bases remaining between them. The CDR3 spells CASSVAGHRRVPSTDTQYF. CDR3 nucleotide sequence: TGTGCCAGCAGCGTAGCAGGCCACCGGCGGGTTCCAAGCACAGATACGCAGTATTTT.

The chain joins TRBV9 to TRBJ2-1, with D unclear. Per germline, CDR1 SGDLS and CDR2 YYNGEE. V lost 2 bases and J lost 7, with 10 bases in between. The CDR3 is 13 residues long. The CDR3 DNA reads TGTGCCAGCAGCGTGGGATCTGGAAATGAGCAGTTCTTC. Its translation: CASSVGSGNEQFF.

The chain combines TRBV9 with TRBJ2-1; 9 bases are a match to TRBD2. This CDR3 contains 17 residues. V was clipped by 0 bases and J by 2 bases; unmatched bases: 6. The germline V gene encodes CDR1 SGDLS and CDR2 YYNGEE. The CDR3 nucleotides read TGTGCCAGCAGCGTAGTTGGAGCGGGAGGACCCTACAATGAGCAGTTCTTC. This translates into CASSVVGAGGPYNEQFF.

V usage is TRBV27 and J usage is TRBJ1-5, with 12 bases lining up with TRBD1. The J segment lost 1 base and the V segment lost 5 bases, leaving 3 bases of the junction unmatched. The germline CDR1 and CDR2 sequences are MNHEY and SMNVEV (reference sequence). The CDR3 length is 16 residues. The DNA of the CDR3 is TGTGCCAGCAGTAAGGGACAGGGGGCGAGCAATCAGCCCCAGCATTTT. Amino acids: CASSKGQGASNQPQHF.

The chain recombines TRBV11-1 with TRBJ2-3; tentatively, D is TRBD1 or TRBD2 (5 bases each). The V and J ends lost 5 bases and 9 bases respectively, with 15 bases between them. This CDR3 spans 13 amino acids. Germline values: CDR1 SGHAT, CDR2 FQDESV (reference sequence). The CDR3 coding sequence is TGTGCCAGCAGCCCGCCCTCTAGGGACACGCAGTATTTT. It encodes CASSPPSRDTQYF.

This chain uses TRBV7-6 with TRBJ2-7, with TRBD2 matching 11 bases. This CDR3 is built from 15 residues. V was pared by 6 bases and J by 7 bases, with 11 bases of the junction left unmatched. The V gene's germline CDR1 is SGHVS and CDR2 FNYEAQ. The CDR3 sequence: CASSSTSGSLYEQYF. Here the CDR3 DNA reads TGTGCCAGCAGTTCTACTAGCGGGAGTTTGTATGAGCAGTACTTC.

The genes are TRBV9 and TRBJ2-7; D possibly corresponds to TRBD1 (5 bases). CDR1 is SGDLS and CDR2 is YYNGEE in the germline V gene. The length of the CDR3 is 15 residues. V lost 3 bases, J lost 4 bases, and 17 bases lay in between. This CDR3 reads CASSENARVGYEQYF. CDR3 in DNA: TGTGCCAGCAGCGAGAACGCCAGGGTTGGGTACGAGCAGTACTTC.

The J gene is TRBJ2-1, the V gene TRBV5-4; 8 bases agree with TRBD2. Trimming cost V 0 bases and J 7 bases; bases outside gene matches: 6. Germline assignment: CDR1 SGHNT and CDR2 YYREEE (reference sequence). The CDR3 runs to 15 residues. CDR3: CASSLEAGVLNEQFF. For the CDR3, the DNA is TGTGCCAGCAGCTTGGAAGCGGGAGTGTTGAATGAGCAGTTCTTC. Together with reference TRBV5-4 and TRBJ2-1, the CDR3 gives the full variable domain: ETGVTQSPTHLIKTRGQQVTLRCSSQSGHNTVSWYQQALGQGPQFIFQYYREEENGRGNFPPRFSGLQFPNYSSELNVNALELDDSALYLCASSLEAGVLNEQFFGPGTRLTVL.

This chain links TRBV25-1 with TRBJ1-2; D not certain. The V end lost 6 bases, the J end lost 8 bases, and 19 bases lay between the germline ends. This CDR3 comprises 14 residues. Germline V CDR1 and CDR2: MGHDK, SYGVNS. The CDR3 region has the DNA TGTGCCAGCAGACCCAACAAGATTAACGGCGGCTACACCTTC. Residues: CASRPNKINGGYTF.

V is TRBV7-3 and J is TRBJ2-1; D call uncertain. Per the germline V gene, CDR1 is SGHTA and CDR2 is FQGTGA. The CDR3 runs to 14 residues. Trimming removed 5 bases at V and 4 bases at J, with 12 bases between. CDR3 nucleotides: TGTGCCAGCAGCCGGTTGCCGAATTACAATGAGCAGTTCTTC. Its translation is CASSRLPNYNEQFF.

The J gene is TRBJ2-5, the V gene TRBV5-5; 9 nucleotides align to TRBD1. J lost 1 base, V lost 4 bases, and 8 bases had no gene match. Germline V lookup: CDR1 SGHKS, CDR2 YYEKEE (reference sequence). The CDR3 runs to 16 residues. For the CDR3, the DNA is TGTGCCAGCAGCCCACAGGGGGCTATTCGCCAAGAGACCCAGTACTTC. Protein sequence: CASSPQGAIRQETQYF.

This clone showed up just once. The chain links TRBV5-8 to TRBJ2-4; D perhaps matches TRBD1 (6 bases). Germline V gene lookup returns CDR1 SGHTS and CDR2 YDEGEE. V was trimmed by 1 base and J by 0 bases, leaving 17 bases between them. The CDR3 is made up of 18 amino acids. CDR3 in amino acids: CASSLLRQGRLAKNIQYF. The DNA of the CDR3 is TGTGCCAGCAGCTTGCTTCGGCAGGGGAGACTAGCCAAAAACATTCAGTACTTC.

The chain recombines TRBV19 with TRBJ1-2, with 9 nucleotides matching TRBD1. Germline CDR1 reads LNHDA; CDR2 reads SQIVND (reference sequence). J was trimmed by 6 bases and V by 4 bases; bases with no gene match: 9. The CDR3 runs 15 residues. This CDR3 is CASSTWTGDMNGYTF. The CDR3 nucleotides are TGTGCCAGTAGTACCTGGACAGGGGATATGAATGGCTACACCTTC.

This chain links TRBV10-3 with TRBJ2-7, with 7 nucleotides matching TRBD2. This CDR3 is built from 14 residues. V lost 3 bases to trimming and J lost 3 bases; unmatched junction nucleotides: 5. Germline-derived CDR1 and CDR2 are ENHRY and SYGVKD. CDR3 region: CAISDERGVYEQYF. CDR3 in DNA: TGTGCCATCAGTGATGAGCGGGGTGTCTACGAGCAGTACTTC.